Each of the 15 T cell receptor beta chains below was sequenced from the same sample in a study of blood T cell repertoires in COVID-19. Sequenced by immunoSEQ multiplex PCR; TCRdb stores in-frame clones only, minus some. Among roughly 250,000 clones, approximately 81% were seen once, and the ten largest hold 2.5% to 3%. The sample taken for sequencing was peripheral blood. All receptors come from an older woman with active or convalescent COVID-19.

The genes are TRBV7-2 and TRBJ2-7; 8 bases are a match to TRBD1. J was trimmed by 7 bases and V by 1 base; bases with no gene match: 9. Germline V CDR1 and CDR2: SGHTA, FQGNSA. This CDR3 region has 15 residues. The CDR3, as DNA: TGTGCCAGCAGCTTAGGGGGACAGGAGGGGATGGAGCAGTACTTC. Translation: CASSLGGQEGMEQYF.

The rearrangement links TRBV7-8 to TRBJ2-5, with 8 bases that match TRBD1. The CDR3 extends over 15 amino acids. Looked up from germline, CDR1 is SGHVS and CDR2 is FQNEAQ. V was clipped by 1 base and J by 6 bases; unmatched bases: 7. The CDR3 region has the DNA TGTGCCAGCAGCTTAGGTTCCACAGGGGGACAGACCCAGTACTTC. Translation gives CASSLGSTGGQTQYF. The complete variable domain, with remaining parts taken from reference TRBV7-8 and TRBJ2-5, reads GAGVSQSPRYKVAKRGQDVALRCDPISGHVSLFWYQQALGQGPEFLTYFQNEAQLDKSGLPSDRFFAERPEGSVSTLKIQRTQQEDSAVYLCASSLGSTGGQTQYFGPGTRLLVL.

This chain's CDR3 is CASSPYAEKETQYF. For the CDR3, the DNA is TGTGCCAGCAGTCCCTATGCGGAGAAAGAGACCCAGTACTTC. The chain recombines TRBV6-5 with TRBJ2-5; D not resolved. V lost 5 bases and J 3 bases, leaving 13 bases between the germline ends. CDR1 is MNHEY and CDR2 is SVGAGI in the germline V gene. The CDR3 has 14 amino acids.

The CDR3 DNA reads TGTGCCAGCAGCGGGCACCCGGGACAGGGGGCGAATGAGCAGTTCTTC. Translated: CASSGHPGQGANEQFF. V is TRBV9 and J is TRBJ2-1; 12 positions match TRBD1. The V and J ends lost 3 bases and 7 bases, in that order; junction bases with no gene match: 8. Per the germline V gene, CDR1 is SGDLS and CDR2 is YYNGEE. The CDR3 totals 16 residues.

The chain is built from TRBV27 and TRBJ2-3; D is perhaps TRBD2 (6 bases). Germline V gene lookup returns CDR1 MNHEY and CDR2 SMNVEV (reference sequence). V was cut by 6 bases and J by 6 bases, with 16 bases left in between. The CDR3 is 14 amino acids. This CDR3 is CASRLAGRPDTQYF. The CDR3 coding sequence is TGTGCCAGCAGGCTCGCGGGGAGGCCGGATACGCAGTATTTT.

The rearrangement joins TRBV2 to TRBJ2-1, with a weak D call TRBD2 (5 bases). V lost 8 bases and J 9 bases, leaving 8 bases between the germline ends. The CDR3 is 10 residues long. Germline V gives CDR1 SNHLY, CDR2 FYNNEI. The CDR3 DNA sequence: TGTGCCAGCGACGCGGGTGAGCAGTTCTTC. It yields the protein CASDAGEQFF.

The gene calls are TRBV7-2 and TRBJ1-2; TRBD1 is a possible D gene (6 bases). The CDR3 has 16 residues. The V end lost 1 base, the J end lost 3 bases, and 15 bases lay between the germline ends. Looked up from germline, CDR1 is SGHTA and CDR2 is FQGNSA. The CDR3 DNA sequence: TGTGCCAGCAGCTTAGGCGGGGGGCGCATAGACTATGGCTACACCTTC. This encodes CASSLGGGRIDYGYTF.

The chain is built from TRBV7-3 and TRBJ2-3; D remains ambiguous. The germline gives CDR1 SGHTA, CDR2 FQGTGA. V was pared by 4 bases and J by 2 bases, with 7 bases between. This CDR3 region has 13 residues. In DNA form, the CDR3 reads TGTGCCAGCAGCTCTTTAGCCACAGATACGCAGTATTTT. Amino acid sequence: CASSSLATDTQYF.

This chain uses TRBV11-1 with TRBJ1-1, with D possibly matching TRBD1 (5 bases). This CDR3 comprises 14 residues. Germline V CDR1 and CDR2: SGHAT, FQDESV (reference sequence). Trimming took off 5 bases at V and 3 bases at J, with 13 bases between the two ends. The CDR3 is CASSEDTYDTEAFF. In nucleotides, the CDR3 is TGTGCCAGCAGCGAGGACACATACGACACTGAAGCTTTCTTT.

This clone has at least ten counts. CDR3 nucleotides: TGCGCCAGCCCAGAAGGGGGGGGAAGCAATCAGCCCCAGCATTTT. This encodes CASPEGGGSNQPQHF. The chain has TRBV10-2 and TRBJ1-5; a weak D match, TRBD1 (6 bases). The CDR3 is made up of 15 amino acids. The germline gives CDR1 WSHSY, CDR2 SAAADI. Deletions cut 8 bases from V and 1 base from J, with 15 bases between.

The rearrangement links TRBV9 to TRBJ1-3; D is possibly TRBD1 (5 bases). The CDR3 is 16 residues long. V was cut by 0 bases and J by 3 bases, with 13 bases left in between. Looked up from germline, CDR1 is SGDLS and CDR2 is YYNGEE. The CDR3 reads CASSVEGQGSGNTIYF. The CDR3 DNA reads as TGTGCCAGCAGCGTAGAAGGTCAGGGTAGTGGAAACACCATATATTTT. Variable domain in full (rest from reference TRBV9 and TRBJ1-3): DSGVTQTPKHLITATGQRVTLRCSPRSGDLSVYWYQQSLDQGLQFLIQYYNGEERAKGNILERFSAQQFPDLHSELNLSSLELGDSALYFCASSVEGQGSGNTIYFGEGSWLTVV.

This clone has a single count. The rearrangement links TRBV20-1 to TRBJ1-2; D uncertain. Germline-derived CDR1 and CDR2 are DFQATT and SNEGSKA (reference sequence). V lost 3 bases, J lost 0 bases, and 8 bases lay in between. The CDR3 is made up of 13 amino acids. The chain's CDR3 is CSASNPANYGYTF. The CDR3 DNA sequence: TGCAGTGCTAGTAATCCAGCTAACTATGGCTACACCTTC.

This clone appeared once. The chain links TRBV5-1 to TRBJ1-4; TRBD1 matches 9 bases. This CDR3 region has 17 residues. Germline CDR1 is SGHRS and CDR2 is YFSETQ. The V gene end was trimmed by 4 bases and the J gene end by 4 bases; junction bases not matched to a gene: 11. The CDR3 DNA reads TGCGCCAGCAGCCATTTTACCGGGACAGGGAATAATGAAAAACTGTTTTTT. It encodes CASSHFTGTGNNEKLFF.

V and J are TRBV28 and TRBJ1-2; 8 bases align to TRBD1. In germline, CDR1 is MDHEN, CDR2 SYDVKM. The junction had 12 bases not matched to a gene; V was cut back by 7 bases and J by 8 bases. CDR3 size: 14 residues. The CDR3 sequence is CASTPAPGGRGYTF. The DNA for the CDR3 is TGTGCCAGCACCCCCGCCCCAGGGGGCAGGGGCTACACCTTC.

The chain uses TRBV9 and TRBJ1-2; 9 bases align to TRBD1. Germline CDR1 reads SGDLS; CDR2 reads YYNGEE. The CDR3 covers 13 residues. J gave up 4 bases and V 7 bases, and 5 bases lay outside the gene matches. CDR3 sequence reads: CASGGQGGYGYTF. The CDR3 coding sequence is TGTGCCAGCGGGGGACAGGGAGGCTATGGCTACACCTTC.